A single sample gave rise to the 19 T cell receptor beta chains below, sequenced in a study of neurological immune-mediated disorders. TCRdb re-called the 5' RACE reads through MiXCR, storing one row per CDR3 protein. The repertoire holds under 80,000 distinct CDR3 sequences, with about 9% as singletons. Sequenced: PBMCs. The source is a man aged 45-65 years in good health.

Remarks on this clonotype: This clone may be a read error of a much larger clone one base away. The CDR3 here is CASRLPGGYTQYF. The DNA for the CDR3 is TGTGCCAGCAGGCTTCCAGGGGGCTATACGCAGTATTTT. V is TRBV28 and J is TRBJ2-3; 8 bases are a match to TRBD1. V dropped 6 bases and J dropped 7; count of bases not matched to a gene: 6. Germline CDR1 is MDHEN and CDR2 is SYDVKM. The CDR3 has 13 amino acids.

This clonotype appeared many times. The chain recombines TRBV19 with TRBJ2-1; a possible D gene is TRBD2 (5 bases). V lost 3 bases and J 8 bases, leaving 14 bases between the germline ends. The CDR3 is 14 amino acids. The germline V gene has CDR1 LNHDA and CDR2 SQIVND (reference sequence). The CDR3 is CASSISGSGDEQFF. CDR3 in DNA: TGTGCCAGTAGTATCTCGGGGAGCGGCGATGAGCAGTTCTTC.

This clonotype showed up many times. The chain carries TRBV4-1 and TRBJ2-5; 12 nucleotides agree with TRBD2. CDR1 and CDR2 (germline): MGHRA, YSYEKL. The CDR3 length is 17 residues. Trimming at V came to 3 bases and at J to 2 bases, leaving 7 bases not matched to a gene. CDR3 loop: CASSHEGLAGYQETQYF. CDR3 in DNA: TGCGCCAGCAGCCACGAAGGACTAGCGGGATATCAAGAGACCCAGTACTTC.

The sample holds many counts of this clonotype. The V and J genes are TRBV6-5 and TRBJ1-4; D is unclear. Per germline, CDR1 MNHEY and CDR2 SVGAGI. The CDR3 consists of 15 residues. V dropped 4 bases and J dropped 4 bases, with 13 bases sitting between them. The CDR3 is CASSLFAGNNEKLFF. The CDR3 nucleotides read TGTGCCAGCAGTTTATTCGCCGGGAATAATGAAAAACTGTTTTTT.

This clonotype has a count of ten or more. This rearrangement joins TRBV21-1 to TRBJ2-7; the D call of TRBD2 is as the table states it, not checked on the DNA. TRBV21-1 is described as a pseudogene. The CDR3 spans 18 residues. DNA for the CDR3: TGTGCCAGCAGCGTACCGGGACTAGCGGTTCCGGGGGTCGACGAGCAGTACTTC. Residues: CASSVPGLAVPGVDEQYF.

Many counts were recorded for this clonotype. The chain combines TRBV12-3 or TRBV12-4 with TRBJ1-2; perhaps TRBD1 as D (6 bases). The CDR3 loop spans 13 amino acids. Trimming removed 4 bases from V and 1 base from J, with 7 bases in between. Here the CDR3 DNA reads TGTGCCAGCAGTTCGGACAGTAACTATGGCTACACCTTC. Translation gives CASSSDSNYGYTF.

This clonotype was seen only a few times. The chain employs TRBV29-1 and TRBJ2-2; TRBD1 aligns across 10 bases. The CDR3 runs 14 residues. V dropped 6 bases and J dropped 7; count of bases not matched to a gene: 8. CDR1 is SQVTM, CDR2 ANQGSEA, per germline. The CDR3: CSVIRDRGFGELFF. The DNA for the CDR3 is TGCAGCGTGATCCGGGACAGGGGATTCGGGGAGCTGTTTTTT.

This clonotype was seen at least ten times. This rearrangement joins TRBV4-1 to TRBJ2-1, with 8 bases matching TRBD2. CDR1 and CDR2 from the germline V gene are MGHRA and YSYEKL. The V and J ends lost 1 base and 6 bases, in that order; junction bases with no gene match: 8. The CDR3 has 16 residues. The CDR3 loop is CASSQGVGRALNEQFF. DNA of the CDR3: TGCGCCAGCAGCCAAGGGGTCGGGAGGGCCCTCAATGAGCAGTTCTTC.

This clonotype was seen repeatedly, ten times or more. This chain links TRBV5-5 with TRBJ2-5, with 13 bases lining up with TRBD2. Germline V CDR1 and CDR2: SGHKS, YYEKEE (reference sequence). This CDR3 has 17 amino acids. Trimming cost V 0 bases and J 2 bases; bases outside gene matches: 4. The CDR3 loop reads CASSLAGTSGVQETQYF. The DNA of the CDR3 is TGTGCCAGCAGCTTGGCCGGGACTAGCGGGGTACAAGAGACCCAGTACTTC.

At least ten counts were recorded for this clonotype. CDR3 sequence (DNA): TGCAGTGTGGTTAGCGGGGGAACACCCACAGATACGCAGTATTTT. It translates to CSVVSGGTPTDTQYF. The V gene is TRBV20-1, the J gene TRBJ2-3; 9 bases line up with TRBD2. Germline CDR1 DFQATT, CDR2 SNEGSKA (reference sequence). This CDR3 is built from 15 residues. V gave up 7 bases and J gave up 2 bases; unmatched junction bases: 10.

This clonotype was found many times. This sequence joins TRBV14 and TRBJ1-6; the match to TRBD1 covers 7 bases. This CDR3 region has 16 residues. With V trimmed by 2 bases and J by 6 bases, 7 bases remained unmatched. The germline gives CDR1 SGHDN, CDR2 FVKESK. The CDR3 region has the DNA TGTGCCAGCAGCCAATACAGGGGCCCCTCTAATTCACCCCTCCACTTT. It yields the protein CASSQYRGPSNSPLHF.

This clonotype was observed many times. The V gene is TRBV27, the J gene TRBJ2-5; a possible D gene is TRBD2 (5 bases). This CDR3 has 14 residues. The germline V and J ends were trimmed by 5 bases and 2 bases, with 12 bases remaining between them. Germline values: CDR1 MNHEY, CDR2 SMNVEV (reference sequence). CDR3 amino acids: CASSGWTGQETQYF. The CDR3 DNA reads TGTGCCAGCAGTGGTTGGACGGGACAAGAGACCCAGTACTTC.

The chain carries TRBV20-1 and TRBJ2-7, with a weak D call TRBD1 (9 bases). The CDR3 consists of 19 residues. Germline CDR1 is DFQATT and CDR2 is SNEGSKA (reference sequence). Trimming pared 4 bases from V and 10 bases from J, leaving 38 bases between. This CDR3 is CSANRLQGAYDGRAIEQYF. The CDR3 DNA reads as TGCAGTGCTAACCGCCTACAGGGGGCGTACGACGGGAGGGCCATCGAACAGTACTTC.

This clonotype was seen at least ten times. Here the CDR3 reads CASRQTSGSSYEQYF. DNA for the CDR3: TGTGCCAGCAGGCAAACTAGCGGGAGTTCCTACGAGCAGTACTTC. The V and J genes are TRBV25-1 and TRBJ2-7; 11 bases fit TRBD2. CDR1 is MGHDK and CDR2 is SYGVNS in the germline V gene. V shed 6 bases and J 1 base; nucleotides not matched to a gene: 5. This CDR3 has 15 residues.

This clonotype was picked up many times. The chain has TRBV4-2 and TRBJ1-5; TRBD1 agrees at 7 bases. The ends lost 6 bases at V and 0 bases at J; junction bases unmatched: 8. This CDR3 contains 16 residues. Germline V lookup: CDR1 LGHNA, CDR2 YNFKEQ. CDR3 sequence: CASSNRDRGSNQPQHF. In nucleotides, the CDR3 is TGTGCCAGCAGTAACCGGGACAGAGGTAGCAATCAGCCCCAGCATTTT.

This clonotype came up many times. The gene calls are TRBV10-2 and TRBJ1-1, with D perhaps TRBD1 (5 bases). Germline CDR1 is WSHSY and CDR2 is SAAADI. CDR3 length: 13 residues. The V and J ends lost 4 bases and 4 bases respectively, with 10 bases between them. CDR3 nucleotides: TGCGCCAGCAGTGGTCAGGGACCCACTGAAGCTTTCTTT. This gives the protein CASSGQGPTEAFF.

This clonotype was found many times. The chain recombines TRBV6-5 with TRBJ1-1; tentative D call: TRBD1 (6 bases). The germline CDR1 and CDR2 sequences are MNHEY and SVGAGI. This CDR3 spans 17 amino acids. Trimming removed 2 bases at V and 6 bases at J, with 22 bases between. CDR3 loop: CASSYRLGGQGRAEAFF. For the CDR3, the DNA is TGTGCCAGCAGTTACCGATTGGGGGGGCAGGGACGGGCTGAAGCTTTCTTT.

This clonotype was recorded many times. V and J are TRBV7-2 and TRBJ2-7, with a possible D match to TRBD2 (5 bases). This CDR3 region has 14 residues. V lost 2 bases and J 4 bases, leaving 12 bases between the germline ends. In germline, CDR1 is SGHTA, CDR2 FQGNSA. The DNA for the CDR3 is TGTGCCAGCAGCTTAAGGCGGGCCGGATACGAGCAGTACTTC. It translates to CASSLRRAGYEQYF.

Only a few counts were recorded for this clonotype. The rearrangement joins TRBV6-5 to TRBJ2-2, with D uncertain. The CDR3 covers 16 residues. Trimming cost V 2 bases and J 2 bases, with 12 bases left between them. Germline values: CDR1 MNHEY, CDR2 SVGAGI. The CDR3 loop is CASSYTPLRNTGELFF. The CDR3 bases are TGTGCCAGCAGTTACACACCACTAAGAAACACCGGGGAGCTGTTTTTT.